Listed here is a single T cell receptor beta chain. Antigen: not known. Germline V gene lookup returns CDR1 MDHEN and CDR2 SYDVKM. This CDR3 is 15 amino acids long. Deletions cut 3 bases from V and 2 bases from J, with 14 bases between. Extracted RNA was reverse transcribed, and the resulting cDNA served as sequencing template. TCRdb's copy holds only in-frame clones and misses some; the assay was immunoSEQ multiplex PCR. The sample lists under 150,000 clones, about two thirds occurring once. This sample was taken from a study of CD8+ T cells in alopecia areata. Study-wide results and limits: Sharing of TCRs across patients appeared less clear than in mice, possibly for HLA-related reasons. Normal scalp showed lower clonality than lesional scalp, especially alopecia totalis/universalis. There were also resident alphabeta T cells of normal skin sequenced in scalp samples.

Investigators sorted PBMCs to obtain both CD4+ and CD8+ T cells. V gene TRBV28 combines with J gene TRBJ2-7; D unresolved. Sequenced: CD8+ T cells sorted from blood. The TCR comes from a human donor in good health. The CDR3, as DNA: TGTGCCAGCAGTTTCTCGGCCGGACCTGCCTACGAGCAGTACTTC. It specifies CASSFSAGPAYEQYF.